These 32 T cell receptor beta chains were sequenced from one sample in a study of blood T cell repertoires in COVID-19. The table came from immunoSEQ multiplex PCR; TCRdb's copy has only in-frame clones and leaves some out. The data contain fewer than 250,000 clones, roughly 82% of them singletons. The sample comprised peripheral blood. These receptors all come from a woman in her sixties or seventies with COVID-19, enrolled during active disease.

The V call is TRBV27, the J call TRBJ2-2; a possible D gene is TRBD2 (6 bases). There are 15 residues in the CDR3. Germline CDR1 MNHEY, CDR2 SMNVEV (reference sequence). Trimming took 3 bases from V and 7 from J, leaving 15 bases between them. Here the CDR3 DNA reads TGTGCCAGCAGTTTCTGGGGGGTCAATGGCGGGGAGCTGTTTTTT. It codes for CASSFWGVNGGELFF.

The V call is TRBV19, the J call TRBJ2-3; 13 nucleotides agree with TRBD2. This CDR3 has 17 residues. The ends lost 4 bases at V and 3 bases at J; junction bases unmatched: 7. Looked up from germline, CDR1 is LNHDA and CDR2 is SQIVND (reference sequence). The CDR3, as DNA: TGTGCCAGTAGTACACGGACTAGCGGGAGAAGAACAGATACGCAGTATTTT. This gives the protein CASSTRTSGRRTDTQYF.

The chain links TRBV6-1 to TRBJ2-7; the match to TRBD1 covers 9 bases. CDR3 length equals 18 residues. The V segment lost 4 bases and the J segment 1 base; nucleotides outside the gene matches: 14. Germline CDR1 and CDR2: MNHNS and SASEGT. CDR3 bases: TGTGCCAGCAGTGCCCGGACAGGGGCCTTAATTGGGTCCTACGAGCAGTACGTC. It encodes CASSARTGALIGSYEQYV.

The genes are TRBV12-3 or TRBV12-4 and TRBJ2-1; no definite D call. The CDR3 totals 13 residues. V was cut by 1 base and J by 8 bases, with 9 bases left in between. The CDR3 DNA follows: TGTGCCAGCAGTTTAGGGCTAGTCGATGAGCAGTTCTTC. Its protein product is CASSLGLVDEQFF.

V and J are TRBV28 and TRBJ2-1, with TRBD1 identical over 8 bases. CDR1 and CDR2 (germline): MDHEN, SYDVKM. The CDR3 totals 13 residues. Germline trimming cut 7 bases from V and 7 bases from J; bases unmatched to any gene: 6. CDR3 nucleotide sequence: TGTGCCAGCAACAGGGGGATTCTTAATGAGCAGTTCTTC. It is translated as CASNRGILNEQFF. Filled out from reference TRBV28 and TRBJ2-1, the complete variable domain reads DVKVTQSSRYLVKRTGEKVFLECVQDMDHENMFWYRQDPGLGLRLIYFSYDVKMKEKGDIPEGYSVSREKKERFSLILESASTNQTSMYLCASNRGILNEQFFGPGTRLTVL.

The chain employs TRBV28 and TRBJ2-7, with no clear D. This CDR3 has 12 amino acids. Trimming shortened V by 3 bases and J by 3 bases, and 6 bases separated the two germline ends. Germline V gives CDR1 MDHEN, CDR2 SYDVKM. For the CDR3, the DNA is TGTGCCAGCAGTTTGTCGTTCTACGAGCAGTACTTC. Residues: CASSLSFYEQYF. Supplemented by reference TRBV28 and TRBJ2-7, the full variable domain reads DVKVTQSSRYLVKRTGEKVFLECVQDMDHENMFWYRQDPGLGLRLIYFSYDVKMKEKGDIPEGYSVSREKKERFSLILESASTNQTSMYLCASSLSFYEQYFGPGTRLTVT.

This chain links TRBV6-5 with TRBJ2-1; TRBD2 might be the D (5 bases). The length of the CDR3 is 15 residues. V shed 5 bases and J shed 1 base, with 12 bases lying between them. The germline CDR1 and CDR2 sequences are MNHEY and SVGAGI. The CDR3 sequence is CASSPERFSYNEQFF. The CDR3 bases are TGTGCCAGCAGTCCTGAGCGGTTTTCCTACAATGAGCAGTTCTTC.

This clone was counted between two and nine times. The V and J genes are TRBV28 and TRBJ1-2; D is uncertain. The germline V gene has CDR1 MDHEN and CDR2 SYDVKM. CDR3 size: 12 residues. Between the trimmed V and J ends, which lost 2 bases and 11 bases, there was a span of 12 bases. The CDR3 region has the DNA TGTGCCAGCAGTTTACGGGGAGCAGTATACACCTTC. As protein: CASSLRGAVYTF.

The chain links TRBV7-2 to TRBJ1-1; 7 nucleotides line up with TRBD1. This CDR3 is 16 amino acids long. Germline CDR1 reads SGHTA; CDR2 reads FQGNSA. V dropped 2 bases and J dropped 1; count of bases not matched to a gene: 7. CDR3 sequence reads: CASSLQQGLRNTEAFF. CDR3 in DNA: TGTGCCAGCAGCTTACAACAGGGGTTAAGGAACACTGAAGCTTTCTTT.

CDR3 coding DNA: TGTGCCAGCAGTTTCGGGACTAGAGTTGCCGGGGAGCTGTTTTTT. Its translation: CASSFGTRVAGELFF. The rearrangement links TRBV28 to TRBJ2-2; 8 nucleotides agree with TRBD2. V lost 3 bases and J lost 6; bases outside the gene matches: 6. This CDR3 has 15 residues. The germline CDR1 and CDR2 sequences are MDHEN and SYDVKM.

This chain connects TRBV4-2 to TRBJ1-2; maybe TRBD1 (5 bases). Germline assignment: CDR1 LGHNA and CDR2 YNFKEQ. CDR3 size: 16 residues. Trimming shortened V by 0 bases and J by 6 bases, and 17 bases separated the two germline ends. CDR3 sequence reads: CASSQDHRQGLNGYTF. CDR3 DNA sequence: TGTGCCAGCAGCCAAGATCATCGGCAGGGACTAAATGGCTACACCTTC.

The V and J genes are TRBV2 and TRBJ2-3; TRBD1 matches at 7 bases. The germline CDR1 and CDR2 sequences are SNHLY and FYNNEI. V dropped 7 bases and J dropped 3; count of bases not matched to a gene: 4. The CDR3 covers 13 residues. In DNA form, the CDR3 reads TGTGCCAGCAACACACAGGGGACAGATACGCAGTATTTT. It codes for CASNTQGTDTQYF.

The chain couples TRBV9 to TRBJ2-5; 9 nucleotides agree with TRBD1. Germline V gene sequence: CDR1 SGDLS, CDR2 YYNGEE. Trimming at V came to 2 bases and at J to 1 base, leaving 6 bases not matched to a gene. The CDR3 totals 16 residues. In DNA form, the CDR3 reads TGTGCCAGCAGCGTTTATGGACAGGGGCCCCAAGAGACCCAGTACTTC. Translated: CASSVYGQGPQETQYF.

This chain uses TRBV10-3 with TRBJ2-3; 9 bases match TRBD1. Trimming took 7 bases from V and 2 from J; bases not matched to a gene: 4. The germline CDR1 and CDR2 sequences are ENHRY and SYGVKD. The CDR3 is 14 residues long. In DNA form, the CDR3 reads TGTGCCATCACCGGGACAGGGATCACAGATACGCAGTATTTT. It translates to CAITGTGITDTQYF.

The CDR3 DNA follows: TGTGCCAGCAGTTACGAGTTCGCGCCAGATACGCAGTATTTT. This encodes CASSYEFAPDTQYF. This rearrangement joins TRBV6-5 to TRBJ2-3; D is ambiguous. V lost 2 bases, J lost 4 bases, and 10 bases lay in between. The CDR3 totals 14 residues. Germline loops: CDR1 MNHEY, CDR2 SVGAGI.

The CDR3 region is CASSRYSETQYF. The CDR3 DNA reads as TGTGCCAGCTCCCGGTACTCAGAGACCCAGTACTTC. V usage is TRBV18 and J usage is TRBJ2-5; D ambiguous. Trimming cost V 6 bases and J 4 bases, with 9 bases left between them. The V gene's germline CDR1 is KGHSH and CDR2 LQKENI. This CDR3 is 12 amino acids long.

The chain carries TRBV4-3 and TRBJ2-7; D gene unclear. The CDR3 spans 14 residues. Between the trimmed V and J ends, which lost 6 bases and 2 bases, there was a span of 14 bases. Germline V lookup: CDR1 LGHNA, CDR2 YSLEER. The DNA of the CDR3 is TGCGCCAGCAGTGGCCTAGGCCCCACCTACGAGCAGTACTTC. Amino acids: CASSGLGPTYEQYF.

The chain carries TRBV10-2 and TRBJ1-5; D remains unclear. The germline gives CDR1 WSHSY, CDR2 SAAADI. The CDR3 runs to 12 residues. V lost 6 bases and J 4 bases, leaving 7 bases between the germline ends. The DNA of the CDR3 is TGCGCCAGCAGAAAAGAGAATCAGCCCCAGCATTTT. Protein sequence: CASRKENQPQHF.

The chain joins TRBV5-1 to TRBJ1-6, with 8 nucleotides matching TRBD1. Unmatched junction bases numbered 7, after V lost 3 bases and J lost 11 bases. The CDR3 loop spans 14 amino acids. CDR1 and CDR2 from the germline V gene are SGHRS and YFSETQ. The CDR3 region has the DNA TGCGCCAGCAGCTCGACAGGGGTTGATCCACCCCTCCACTTT. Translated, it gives CASSSTGVDPPLHF.

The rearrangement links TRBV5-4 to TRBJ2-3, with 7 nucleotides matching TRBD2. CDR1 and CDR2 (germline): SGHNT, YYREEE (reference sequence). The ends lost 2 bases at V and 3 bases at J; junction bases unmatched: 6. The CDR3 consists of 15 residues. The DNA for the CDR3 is TGTGCCAGCAGCTTCCGGGAGGAGGGGACAGATACGCAGTATTTT. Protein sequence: CASSFREEGTDTQYF. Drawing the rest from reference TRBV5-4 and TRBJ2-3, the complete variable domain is ETGVTQSPTHLIKTRGQQVTLRCSSQSGHNTVSWYQQALGQGPQFIFQYYREEENGRGNFPPRFSGLQFPNYSSELNVNALELDDSALYLCASSFREEGTDTQYFGPGTRLTVL.

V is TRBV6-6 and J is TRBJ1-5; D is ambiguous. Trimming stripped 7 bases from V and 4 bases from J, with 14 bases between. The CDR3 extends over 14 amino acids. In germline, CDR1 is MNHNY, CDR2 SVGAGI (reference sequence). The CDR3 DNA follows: TGTGCCAGCACCGAGAACAGTTTTAATCAGCCCCAGCATTTT. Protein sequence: CASTENSFNQPQHF.

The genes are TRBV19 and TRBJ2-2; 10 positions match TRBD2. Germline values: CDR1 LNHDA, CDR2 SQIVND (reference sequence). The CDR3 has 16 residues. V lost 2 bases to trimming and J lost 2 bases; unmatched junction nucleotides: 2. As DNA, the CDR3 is TGTGCCAGTAGTATACTAGCGGGAGTTAACACCGGGGAGCTGTTTTTT. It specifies CASSILAGVNTGELFF.

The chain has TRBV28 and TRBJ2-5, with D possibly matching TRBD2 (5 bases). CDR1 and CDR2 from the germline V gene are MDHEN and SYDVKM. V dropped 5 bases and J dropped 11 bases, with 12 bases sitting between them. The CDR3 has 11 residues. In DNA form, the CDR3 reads TGTGCCAGCAGTCTCCCGGGGAAGCAGTACTTC. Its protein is CASSLPGKQYF.

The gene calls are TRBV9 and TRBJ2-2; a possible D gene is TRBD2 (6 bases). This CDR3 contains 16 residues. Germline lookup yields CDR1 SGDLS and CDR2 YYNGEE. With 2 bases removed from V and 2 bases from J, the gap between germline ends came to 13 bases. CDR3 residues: CASSVGRRLNTGELFF. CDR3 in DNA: TGTGCCAGCAGCGTGGGGAGGCGACTAAACACCGGGGAGCTGTTTTTT.

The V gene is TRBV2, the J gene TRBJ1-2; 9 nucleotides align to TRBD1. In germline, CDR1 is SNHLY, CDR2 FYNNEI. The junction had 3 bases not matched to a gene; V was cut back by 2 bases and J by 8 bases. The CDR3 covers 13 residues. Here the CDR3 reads CASSEQGQGGYTF. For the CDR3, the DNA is TGTGCCAGCAGTGAACAGGGACAGGGCGGCTACACCTTC.

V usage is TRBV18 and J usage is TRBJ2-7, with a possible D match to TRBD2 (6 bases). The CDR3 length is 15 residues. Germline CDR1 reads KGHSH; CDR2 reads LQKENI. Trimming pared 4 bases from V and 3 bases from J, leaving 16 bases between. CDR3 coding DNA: TGTGCCAGCTCACGAAACAGCGGGCCCCGCTACGAGCAGTACTTC. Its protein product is CASSRNSGPRYEQYF.

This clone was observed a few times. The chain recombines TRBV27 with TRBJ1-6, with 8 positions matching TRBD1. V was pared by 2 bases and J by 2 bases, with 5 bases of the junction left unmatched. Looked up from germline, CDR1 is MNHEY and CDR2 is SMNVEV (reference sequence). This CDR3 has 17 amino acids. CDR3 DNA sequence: TGTGCCAGCAGTTTAGTGACAGGGGTCCCCTATAATTCACCCCTCCACTTT. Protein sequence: CASSLVTGVPYNSPLHF.

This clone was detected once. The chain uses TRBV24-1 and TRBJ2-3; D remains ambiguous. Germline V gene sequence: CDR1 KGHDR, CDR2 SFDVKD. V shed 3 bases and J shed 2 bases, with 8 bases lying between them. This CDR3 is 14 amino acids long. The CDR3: CATSDVGLTDTQYF. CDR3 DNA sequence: TGTGCCACCAGTGATGTGGGCCTCACAGATACGCAGTATTTT.

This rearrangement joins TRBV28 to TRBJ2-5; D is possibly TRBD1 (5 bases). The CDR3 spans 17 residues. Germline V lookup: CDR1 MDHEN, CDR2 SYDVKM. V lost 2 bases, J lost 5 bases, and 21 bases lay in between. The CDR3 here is CASSLHLTGDLRETQYF. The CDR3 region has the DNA TGTGCCAGCAGTTTACATTTAACAGGAGACCTCCGGGAGACCCAGTACTTC.

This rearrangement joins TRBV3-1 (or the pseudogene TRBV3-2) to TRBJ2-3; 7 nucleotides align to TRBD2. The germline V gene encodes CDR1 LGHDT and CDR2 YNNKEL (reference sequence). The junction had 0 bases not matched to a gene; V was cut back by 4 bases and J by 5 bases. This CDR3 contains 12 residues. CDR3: CASSPSGDTQYF. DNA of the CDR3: TGTGCCAGCAGCCCTAGCGGAGATACGCAGTATTTT.

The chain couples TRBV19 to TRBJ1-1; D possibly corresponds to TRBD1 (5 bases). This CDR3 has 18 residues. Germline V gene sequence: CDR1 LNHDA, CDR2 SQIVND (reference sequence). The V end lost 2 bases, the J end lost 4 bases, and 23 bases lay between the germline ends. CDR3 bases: TGTGCCAGTAGTATACCAAGGGCAGGGCTTTTAGTGGGCACTGAAGCTTTCTTT. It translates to CASSIPRAGLLVGTEAFF.

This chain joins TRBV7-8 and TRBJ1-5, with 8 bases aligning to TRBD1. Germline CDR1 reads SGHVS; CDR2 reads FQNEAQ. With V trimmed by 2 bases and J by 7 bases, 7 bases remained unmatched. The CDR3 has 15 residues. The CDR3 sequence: CASSLTGQGEQPQHF. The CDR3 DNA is TGTGCCAGCAGCTTAACCGGACAGGGCGAGCAGCCCCAGCATTTT.